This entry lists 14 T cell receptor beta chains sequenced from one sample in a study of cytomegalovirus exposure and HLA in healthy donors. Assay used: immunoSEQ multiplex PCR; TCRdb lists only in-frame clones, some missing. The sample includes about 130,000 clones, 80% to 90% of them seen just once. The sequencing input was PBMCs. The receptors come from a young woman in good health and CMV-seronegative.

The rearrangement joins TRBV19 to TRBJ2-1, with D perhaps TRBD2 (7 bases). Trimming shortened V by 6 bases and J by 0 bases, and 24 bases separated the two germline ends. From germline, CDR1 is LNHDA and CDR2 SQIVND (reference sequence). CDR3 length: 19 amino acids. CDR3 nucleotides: TGTGCCAGTAGCACAGGGAGGGGCTCTTACCAAAGCTCCTACAATGAGCAGTTCTTC. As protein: CASSTGRGSYQSSYNEQFF. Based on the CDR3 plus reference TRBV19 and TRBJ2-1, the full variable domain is DGGITQSPKYLFRKEGQNVTLSCEQNLNHDAMYWYRQDPGQGLRLIYYSQIVNDFQKGDIAEGYSVSREKKESFPLTVTSAQKNPTAFYLCASSTGRGSYQSSYNEQFFGPGTRLTVL.

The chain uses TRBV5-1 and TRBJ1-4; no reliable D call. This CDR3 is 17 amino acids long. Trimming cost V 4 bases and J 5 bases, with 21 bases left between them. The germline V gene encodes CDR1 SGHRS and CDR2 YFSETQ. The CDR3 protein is CASSPSLRPLGNEKLFF. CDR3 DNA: TGCGCCAGCAGCCCTTCCCTAAGGCCTCTCGGGAATGAAAAACTGTTTTTT. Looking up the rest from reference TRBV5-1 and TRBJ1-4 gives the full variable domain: KAGVTQTPRYLIKTRGQQVTLSCSPISGHRSVSWYQQTPGQGLQFLFEYFSETQRNKGNFPGRFSGRQFSNSRSEMNVSTLELGDSALYLCASSPSLRPLGNEKLFFGSGTQLSVL.

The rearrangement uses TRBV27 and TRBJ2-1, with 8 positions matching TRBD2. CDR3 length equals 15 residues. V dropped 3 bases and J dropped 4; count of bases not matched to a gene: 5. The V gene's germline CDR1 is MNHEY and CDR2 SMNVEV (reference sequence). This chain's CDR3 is CASSFRGGRYNEQFF. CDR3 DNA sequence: TGTGCCAGCAGTTTTCGGGGGGGCCGGTACAATGAGCAGTTCTTC.

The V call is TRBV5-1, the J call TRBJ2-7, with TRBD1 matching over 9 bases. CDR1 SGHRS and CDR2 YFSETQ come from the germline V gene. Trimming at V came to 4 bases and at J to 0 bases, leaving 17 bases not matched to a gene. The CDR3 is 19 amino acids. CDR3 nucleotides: TGCGCCAGCAGCCATGTTACGCCTAAACGGGACAGGGACTCCTACGAGCAGTACTTC. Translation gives CASSHVTPKRDRDSYEQYF.

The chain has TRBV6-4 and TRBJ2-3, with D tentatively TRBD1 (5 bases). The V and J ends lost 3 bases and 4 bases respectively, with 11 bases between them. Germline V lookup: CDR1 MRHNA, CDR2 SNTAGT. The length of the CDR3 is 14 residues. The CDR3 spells CASSDSTEADTQYF. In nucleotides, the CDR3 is TGTGCCAGCAGTGATTCGACAGAAGCAGATACGCAGTATTTT.

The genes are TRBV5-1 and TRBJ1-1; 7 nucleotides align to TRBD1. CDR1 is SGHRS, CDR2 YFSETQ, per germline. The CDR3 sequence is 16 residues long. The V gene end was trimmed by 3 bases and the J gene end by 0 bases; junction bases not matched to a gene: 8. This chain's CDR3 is CASSWGDSYLNTEAFF. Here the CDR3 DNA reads TGCGCCAGCAGCTGGGGGGACAGTTACTTGAACACTGAAGCTTTCTTT.

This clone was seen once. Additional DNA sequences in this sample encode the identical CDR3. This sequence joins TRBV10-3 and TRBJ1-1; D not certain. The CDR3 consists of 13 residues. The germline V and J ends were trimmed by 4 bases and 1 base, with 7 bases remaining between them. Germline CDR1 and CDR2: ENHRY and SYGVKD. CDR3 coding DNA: TGTGCCATCAGTGGCGCTAAGAACACTGAAGCTTTCTTT. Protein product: CAISGAKNTEAFF.

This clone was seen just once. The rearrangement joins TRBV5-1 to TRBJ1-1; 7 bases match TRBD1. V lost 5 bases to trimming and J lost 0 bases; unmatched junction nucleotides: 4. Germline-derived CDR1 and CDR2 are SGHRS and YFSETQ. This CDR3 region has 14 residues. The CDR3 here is CASRDQGVNTEAFF. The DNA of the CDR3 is TGCGCCAGCAGGGACCAGGGGGTGAACACTGAAGCTTTCTTT.

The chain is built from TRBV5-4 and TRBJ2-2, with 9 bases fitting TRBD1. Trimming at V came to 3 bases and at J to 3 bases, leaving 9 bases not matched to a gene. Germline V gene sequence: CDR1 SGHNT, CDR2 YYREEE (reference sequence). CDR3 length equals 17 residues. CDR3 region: CASSSLPGQGDTGELFF. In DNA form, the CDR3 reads TGTGCCAGCAGCTCGTTACCGGGACAGGGCGACACCGGGGAGCTGTTTTTT.

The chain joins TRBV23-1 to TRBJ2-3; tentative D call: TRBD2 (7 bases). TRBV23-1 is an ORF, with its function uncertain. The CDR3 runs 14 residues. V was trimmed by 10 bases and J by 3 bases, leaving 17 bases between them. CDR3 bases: TGCGCCACCGAGGGGGGGGCCGGAACAGATACGCAGTATTTT. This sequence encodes CATEGGAGTDTQYF.

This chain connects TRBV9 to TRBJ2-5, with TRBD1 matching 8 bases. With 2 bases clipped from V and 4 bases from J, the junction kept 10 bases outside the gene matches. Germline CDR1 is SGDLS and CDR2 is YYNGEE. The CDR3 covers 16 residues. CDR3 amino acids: CASSVGGQGAGETQYF. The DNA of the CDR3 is TGTGCCAGCAGCGTTGGAGGCCAGGGGGCGGGAGAGACCCAGTACTTC.

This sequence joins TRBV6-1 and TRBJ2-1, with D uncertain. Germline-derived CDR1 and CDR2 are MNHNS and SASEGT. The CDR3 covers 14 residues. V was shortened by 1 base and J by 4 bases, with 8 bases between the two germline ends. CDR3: CASSEGGRYNEQFF. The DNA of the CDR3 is TGTGCCAGCAGTGAAGGAGGCAGATACAATGAGCAGTTCTTC.

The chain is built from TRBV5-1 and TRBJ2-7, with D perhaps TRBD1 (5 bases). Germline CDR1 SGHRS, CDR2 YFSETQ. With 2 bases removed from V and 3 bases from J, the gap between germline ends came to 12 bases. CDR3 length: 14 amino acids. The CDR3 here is CASSFGRVDYEQYF. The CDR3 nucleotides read TGCGCCAGCAGCTTCGGCAGGGTTGACTACGAGCAGTACTTC.

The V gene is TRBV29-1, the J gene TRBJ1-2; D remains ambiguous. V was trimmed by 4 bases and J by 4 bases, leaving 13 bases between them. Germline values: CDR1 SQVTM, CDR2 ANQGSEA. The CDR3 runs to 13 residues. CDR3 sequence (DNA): TGCAGCGTTGTTGACCCGGAGGGCTATGGCTACACCTTC. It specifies CSVVDPEGYGYTF. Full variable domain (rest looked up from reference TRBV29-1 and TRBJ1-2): SAVISQKPSRDICQRGTSLTIQCQVDSQVTMMFWYRQQPGQSLTLIATANQGSEATYESGFVIDKFPISRPNLTFSTLTVSNMSPEDSSIYLCSVVDPEGYGYTFGSGTRLTVV.